Each of the 25 T cell receptor beta chains below was sequenced from the same sample in a study of cytomegalovirus exposure and HLA in healthy donors. 60 Vbeta and 13 Jbeta primers were used in PCR. Using immunoSEQ multiplex PCR, the repertoire was profiled, and TCRdb retains in-frame clones only, with some absent. The table has 160,000 or so clones, approximately 81% seen once; the top ten hold 1% to 1.5%. The sample was PBMCs. The receptors were sampled from a man between 50 and 59 years old in good health and CMV-seropositive.

The chain has TRBV18 and TRBJ1-1; the D is unclear. Germline CDR1 reads KGHSH; CDR2 reads LQKENI. V lost 3 bases and J 3 bases, leaving 20 bases between the germline ends. This CDR3 has 17 amino acids. The CDR3 DNA is TGTGCCAGCTCACCGCGGGCCCGGACGGCCGTAGACACTGAAGCTTTCTTT. Protein: CASSPRARTAVDTEAFF.

The rearrangement joins TRBV28 to TRBJ2-7; D is perhaps TRBD2 (7 bases). This CDR3 is built from 14 residues. Between the trimmed V and J ends, which lost 8 bases and 1 base, there was a span of 15 bases. In germline, CDR1 is MDHEN, CDR2 SYDVKM. The CDR3 DNA reads TGTGCCAGCGGGGGGGCCCCTCTGTCCTACGAGCAGTACTTC. Its protein is CASGGAPLSYEQYF. The complete variable domain, with remaining parts taken from reference TRBV28 and TRBJ2-7, reads DVKVTQSSRYLVKRTGEKVFLECVQDMDHENMFWYRQDPGLGLRLIYFSYDVKMKEKGDIPEGYSVSREKKERFSLILESASTNQTSMYLCASGGAPLSYEQYFGPGTRLTVT.

This clone is a singleton in its sample. The chain is built from TRBV5-1 and TRBJ2-4; TRBD2 is a possible D gene (5 bases). Germline assignment: CDR1 SGHRS and CDR2 YFSETQ. The V end was cut by 5 bases, the J end by 0 bases, with 15 bases between. The CDR3 has 16 amino acids. CDR3 nucleotides: TGCGCCAGCAGTTCCGGAGGCCTAGAAGCCAAAAACATTCAGTACTTC. It specifies CASSSGGLEAKNIQYF.

This chain links TRBV5-1 with TRBJ1-1; TRBD1 might be the D (6 bases). Germline CDR1 is SGHRS and CDR2 is YFSETQ. The CDR3 consists of 15 residues. The V gene lost 2 bases and the J gene lost 1 base, with 12 bases spanning the gap. The CDR3 sequence is CASSFLGQKNTEAFF. As DNA, the CDR3 is TGCGCCAGCAGCTTCCTGGGACAAAAGAACACTGAAGCTTTCTTT.

The V call is TRBV18, the J call TRBJ2-1; 7 positions agree with TRBD2. The germline gives CDR1 KGHSH, CDR2 LQKENI. The CDR3 sequence is 13 residues long. Trimming removed 4 bases from V and 8 bases from J; junction bases left unmatched: 5. The CDR3 is CASSRGRRDEQFF. CDR3 coding DNA: TGTGCCAGCTCACGCGGGAGACGCGATGAGCAGTTCTTC.

The table lists this clone with a count of one. The chain has TRBV18 and TRBJ2-7; the D is unclear. V lost 6 bases and J 0 bases, leaving 9 bases between the germline ends. Germline V gives CDR1 KGHSH, CDR2 LQKENI. The CDR3 is made up of 13 amino acids. This chain's CDR3 is CASSEAYSYEQYF. For the CDR3, the DNA is TGTGCCAGCTCCGAGGCTTACTCCTACGAGCAGTACTTC.

This chain connects TRBV7-9 to TRBJ2-1; the D gene is possibly TRBD2 (6 bases). The CDR3 consists of 11 residues. Trimming shortened V by 5 bases and J by 15 bases, and 14 bases separated the two germline ends. Germline V lookup: CDR1 SEHNR, CDR2 FQNEAQ (reference sequence). The CDR3 here is CASSPASVSFF. As DNA, the CDR3 is TGTGCCAGCAGCCCCGCTAGCGTATCGTTCTTC.

This sequence joins TRBV29-1 and TRBJ2-2; TRBD1 matches at 7 bases. Losses at the gene ends were 2 bases for V and 2 bases for J; bases not matched to a gene: 17. CDR1 is SQVTM and CDR2 is ANQGSEA in the germline V gene. This CDR3 region has 19 residues. The CDR3 DNA reads as TGCAGCGTTGAAACATGGGGACAGTCGCATAACGGAAACACCGGGGAGCTGTTTTTT. It is translated as CSVETWGQSHNGNTGELFF.

The DNA for the CDR3 is TGTGCCAGCAGCAAAACTCCAGGGCTTTCTCACAATGAGCAGTTCTTC. The encoded protein is CASSKTPGLSHNEQFF. J is TRBJ2-1 and V is TRBV7-9; D might be TRBD1 (5 bases). Per germline, CDR1 SEHNR and CDR2 FQNEAQ (reference sequence). V lost 5 bases and J 5 bases, leaving 19 bases between the germline ends. The CDR3 is 16 amino acids.

The chain links TRBV6-4 to TRBJ2-3, with 10 bases aligning to TRBD2. The V segment lost 0 bases and the J segment 4 bases; nucleotides outside the gene matches: 1. Germline values: CDR1 MRHNA, CDR2 SNTAGT. CDR3 length equals 15 residues. The CDR3 loop is CASSDSAGGPDTQYF. The CDR3, as DNA: TGTGCCAGCAGTGACTCAGCGGGGGGGCCAGATACGCAGTATTTT.

This clone was observed once. V is TRBV7-2 and J is TRBJ2-7, with 9 bases identical to TRBD1. CDR3 size: 15 residues. Trimming cost V 4 bases and J 6 bases; bases outside gene matches: 10. Germline V CDR1 and CDR2: SGHTA, FQGNSA. The CDR3: CASSSGQGLISEQYF. For the CDR3, the DNA is TGTGCCAGCAGCTCGGGACAGGGATTGATCTCCGAGCAGTACTTC.

This rearrangement joins TRBV4-2 to TRBJ1-5, with no clear D. Trimming took off 0 bases at V and 6 bases at J, with 6 bases between the two ends. This CDR3 is built from 13 residues. Germline V gene sequence: CDR1 LGHNA, CDR2 YNFKEQ. The chain's CDR3 is CASSQDMSQPQHF. The CDR3 DNA sequence: TGTGCCAGCAGCCAAGATATGAGTCAGCCCCAGCATTTT.

This clone has only a few counts. V and J are TRBV28 and TRBJ1-2; D might be TRBD1 (6 bases). This CDR3 has 14 amino acids. The germline CDR1 and CDR2 sequences are MDHEN and SYDVKM. V lost 6 bases and J 8 bases, leaving 19 bases between the germline ends. CDR3 coding DNA: TGTGCCAGCAGCAACAGGGACCTTTCGAGGGGCTACACCTTC. Protein product: CASSNRDLSRGYTF.

This clone has more than one count but fewer than ten. The same CDR3 can be traced to other DNA sequences in this sample. The chain joins TRBV5-1 to TRBJ2-1; 9 bases fit TRBD1. There are 13 residues in the CDR3. The J segment lost 6 bases and the V segment lost 4 bases, leaving 2 bases of the junction unmatched. CDR1 and CDR2 (germline): SGHRS, YFSETQ. The CDR3 protein is CASSLGQGNEQFF. CDR3 DNA sequence: TGCGCCAGCAGCCTGGGACAGGGCAATGAGCAGTTCTTC.

The rearrangement joins TRBV11-2 to TRBJ2-1; D perhaps matches TRBD1 (5 bases). Germline V lookup: CDR1 SGHAT, CDR2 FQNNGV. V was clipped by 6 bases and J by 2 bases, with 20 bases between them. CDR3 length equals 17 residues. This CDR3 is CASSPLAPGSAYNEQFF. CDR3 coding DNA: TGTGCCAGCAGTCCATTAGCCCCAGGGTCAGCCTACAATGAGCAGTTCTTC.

This clone was seen once. The chain links TRBV5-1 to TRBJ2-1; D is perhaps TRBD1 (5 bases). The V and J ends lost 3 bases and 1 base respectively, with 14 bases between them. The CDR3 runs to 16 residues. Germline CDR1 is SGHRS and CDR2 is YFSETQ. In DNA, the CDR3 is TGCGCCAGCAGCTCGTCTGGGGCTCGGTCCTACAATGAGCAGTTCTTC. Encoded protein: CASSSSGARSYNEQFF.

This chain links TRBV7-2 with TRBJ1-2, with a tentative D call TRBD1 (5 bases). CDR1 is SGHTA, CDR2 FQGNSA, per germline. This CDR3 region has 14 residues. V shed 1 base and J shed 4 bases, with 10 bases lying between them. The CDR3 is CASSLDRGGYGYTF. The CDR3 DNA is TGTGCCAGCAGCTTAGATAGGGGTGGCTATGGCTACACCTTC.

The chain links TRBV28 to TRBJ2-7; tentatively, D is TRBD1 (6 bases). This CDR3 contains 15 residues. Trimming pared 5 bases from V and 2 bases from J, leaving 16 bases between. Germline loops: CDR1 MDHEN, CDR2 SYDVKM. The CDR3: CASSPQGSPTYEQYF. DNA of the CDR3: TGTGCCAGCAGTCCTCAGGGGTCCCCCACCTACGAGCAGTACTTC.

This rearrangement joins TRBV30 to TRBJ2-4, with D unresolved. Trimming pared 8 bases from V and 7 bases from J, leaving 15 bases between. The germline V gene has CDR1 GTSNPN and CDR2 SVGIG (reference sequence). The CDR3 runs 12 residues. CDR3: CAARGVYNIQYF. CDR3 DNA: TGTGCCGCACGAGGCGTTTACAACATTCAGTACTTC.

V gene TRBV6-5 combines with J gene TRBJ2-1, with a possible D match to TRBD2 (5 bases). V was trimmed by 4 bases and J by 5 bases, leaving 18 bases between them. Germline CDR1 is MNHEY and CDR2 is SVGAGI. The length of the CDR3 is 16 residues. CDR3 in amino acids: CASSSSDTGLHNEQFF. In DNA, the CDR3 is TGTGCCAGCAGTTCGTCAGACACGGGGTTACACAATGAGCAGTTCTTC.

The chain recombines TRBV28 with TRBJ1-5; the D gene is possibly TRBD1 (5 bases). Trimming cost V 11 bases and J 5 bases, with 16 bases left between them. The length of the CDR3 is 13 residues. CDR1 is MDHEN and CDR2 is SYDVKM in the germline V gene. In nucleotides, the CDR3 is TGTGCCTGGGGACGCGGGGGGTATCAGCCCCAGCATTTT. This sequence encodes CAWGRGGYQPQHF. Based on the CDR3 plus reference TRBV28 and TRBJ1-5, the full variable domain is DVKVTQSSRYLVKRTGEKVFLECVQDMDHENMFWYRQDPGLGLRLIYFSYDVKMKEKGDIPEGYSVSREKKERFSLILESASTNQTSMYLCAWGRGGYQPQHFGDGTRLSIL.

The J gene is TRBJ1-5, the V gene TRBV5-6, with 7 nucleotides matching TRBD1. Germline loops: CDR1 SGHDT, CDR2 YYEEEE. The CDR3 has 13 amino acids. Trimming cost V 1 base and J 9 bases; bases outside gene matches: 4. CDR3 residues: CASSLYSGGPQHF. For the CDR3, the DNA is TGTGCCAGCAGCTTGTATTCAGGGGGGCCCCAGCATTTT.

The chain uses TRBV13 and TRBJ1-4; D might be TRBD1 (5 bases). V dropped 5 bases and J dropped 4 bases, with 11 bases sitting between them. Per germline, CDR1 PRHDT and CDR2 FYEKMQ (reference sequence). The CDR3 has 14 residues. The CDR3 loop reads CASSPGLSNEKLFF. CDR3 sequence (DNA): TGTGCCAGCAGCCCGGGACTGAGTAATGAAAAACTGTTTTTT.

The chain uses TRBV19 and TRBJ1-3, with unresolved D. The CDR3 sequence is 16 residues long. Germline assignment: CDR1 LNHDA and CDR2 SQIVND (reference sequence). V lost 5 bases, J lost 0 bases, and 14 bases lay in between. The CDR3 region has the DNA TGTGCCAGTAGTCCTCTCACGGTTCGCTCTGGAAACACCATATATTTT. Translating gives CASSPLTVRSGNTIYF.

J is TRBJ2-1 and V is TRBV9, with 7 bases lining up with TRBD2. The CDR3 loop spans 13 amino acids. CDR1 and CDR2 (germline): SGDLS, YYNGEE. The V segment lost 7 bases and the J segment 2 bases; nucleotides outside the gene matches: 3. The DNA for the CDR3 is TGTGCCAGCGGGGGGGTAACCTACAATGAGCAGTTCTTC. This codes for CASGGVTYNEQFF.